These 23 T cell receptor beta chains share one sample of origin, sequenced in a study of T-cell reconstitution after alpha-beta-depleted transplantation in children. Preparation of the TCRbeta library used unique molecular identifiers. TCRdb recomputed calls from the PCR reads with MiXCR, one row per CDR3 protein. The data show about 78,000 distinct CDR3 sequences, roughly 15% seen once. Sequencing used PBMCs, mostly from graft donor cells, obtained 180 days after TCRalphabeta/CD19-depleted stem cell transplant. The receptor source for this set is a male patient between 2 and 10 years old who had a stem cell transplant for acute lymphoblastic leukemia, so the T cells may come from the graft donor.

The chain employs TRBV28 and TRBJ2-7; D gene ambiguous. V was shortened by 2 bases and J by 2 bases, with 13 bases between the two germline ends. There are 15 residues in the CDR3. Germline CDR1 is MDHEN and CDR2 is SYDVKM. The CDR3 sequence is CASSLPTVFPYEQYF. The CDR3 DNA reads TGTGCCAGCAGTTTACCAACAGTTTTCCCCTACGAGCAGTACTTC.

This clonotype came up a few times. CDR3 nucleotide sequence: TGTGCCAGCAGCCCCCACTCCCCACCAGGTGAGCAGTTCTTC. This sequence encodes CASSPHSPPGEQFF. The chain has TRBV7-9 and TRBJ2-1; no definite D call. This CDR3 has 14 amino acids. Germline-derived CDR1 and CDR2 are SEHNR and FQNEAQ (reference sequence). V lost 5 bases and J 9 bases, leaving 17 bases between the germline ends.

This clonotype was seen more than once but under ten times. J is TRBJ2-5 and V is TRBV4-2, with 9 bases that match TRBD2. Unmatched junction bases numbered 5, after V lost 0 bases and J lost 3 bases. The CDR3 sequence is 16 residues long. CDR1 and CDR2 (germline): LGHNA, YNFKEQ. DNA for the CDR3: TGTGCCAGCAGCCAAGATTCGGCTAGCGGGGAAGAGACCCAGTACTTC. It specifies CASSQDSASGEETQYF.

The sample holds many counts of this clonotype. The chain recombines TRBV7-9 with TRBJ2-7; D could derive from TRBD1 or TRBD2 (5 bases each). Trimming stripped 7 bases from V and 5 bases from J, with 15 bases between. Germline CDR1 is SEHNR and CDR2 is FQNEAQ (reference sequence). CDR3 length equals 13 residues. In DNA, the CDR3 is TGTGCCAGCACTTTTGGGGGTTTGGACGAGCAGTACTTC. Protein product: CASTFGGLDEQYF.

This clonotype came up a few times. The V call is TRBV4-1, the J call TRBJ2-7; D is possibly TRBD2 (7 bases). Per germline, CDR1 MGHRA and CDR2 YSYEKL. This CDR3 region has 16 residues. V gave up 0 bases and J gave up 2 bases, with 14 bases separating them. The CDR3 nucleotides are TGCGCCAGCAGCCAAGATTTCCGGGGGGCCCCCTACGAGCAGTACTTC. Its protein product is CASSQDFRGAPYEQYF.

The genes are TRBV29-1 and TRBJ2-6; TRBD1 or TRBD2 may be the D gene (5 bases each). From germline, CDR1 is SQVTM and CDR2 ANQGSEA. The V and J ends lost 3 bases and 0 bases respectively, with 15 bases between them. This CDR3 is built from 17 residues. The CDR3 sequence: CSVDGRESASGANVLTF. Written as DNA, the CDR3 is TGCAGCGTTGACGGCAGGGAGAGTGCCTCTGGGGCCAACGTCCTGACTTTC.

Concerning this clonotype itself: One base away lies a much larger clone, so this may be a sequencing read error. The V gene is TRBV5-1, the J gene TRBJ2-3; 8 nucleotides match TRBD2. The V segment lost 4 bases and the J segment 9 bases; nucleotides outside the gene matches: 10. The CDR3 has 14 amino acids. The germline V gene has CDR1 SGHRS and CDR2 YFSETQ. CDR3 in amino acids: CASSPGLAGQTQYF. The CDR3 DNA sequence: TGCGCCAGCAGCCCTGGACTAGCCGGACAAACGCAGTATTTT.

This clonotype has at least ten counts. The rearrangement links TRBV20-1 to TRBJ2-5; D gene ambiguous. In germline, CDR1 is DFQATT, CDR2 SNEGSKA (reference sequence). V was cut by 6 bases and J by 7 bases, with 18 bases left in between. CDR3 length: 13 amino acids. CDR3 loop: CSARAPAWGTQYF. The CDR3 coding sequence is TGCAGTGCCCGGGCCCCGGCATGGGGGACCCAGTACTTC.

Note on this clonotype: A single base separates this from a much larger clone, so it may be a read error. CDR3 sequence (DNA): TGTGCCAGCAGCAAACCCGTGGCGGCATCCCAAGAGACCCAGTACTTC. Translating gives CASSKPVAASQETQYF. J is TRBJ2-5 and V is TRBV5-5; D is unclear. The CDR3 consists of 16 residues. Trimming cost V 4 bases and J 1 base, with 17 bases left between them. Germline values: CDR1 SGHKS, CDR2 YYEKEE (reference sequence).

This clonotype was recorded many times. J is TRBJ2-2 and V is TRBV12-5, with D perhaps matching TRBD2 (5 bases). The CDR3 length is 16 residues. The ends were cut back, 1 base at V and 2 bases at J, with 11 bases in the middle. CDR1 is LGHNT, CDR2 FRNRAP, per germline. The DNA of the CDR3 is TGTGCTAGTGGTTTGGGAGTCGGGATCAACACCGGGGAGCTGTTTTTT. This gives the protein CASGLGVGINTGELFF.

This clonotype has a handful of counts. The gene calls are TRBV7-9 and TRBJ2-5, with 7 bases matching TRBD2. The CDR3 has 16 amino acids. V shed 5 bases, J shed 4 bases, and the junction held 13 bases outside the gene matches. Germline CDR1 is SEHNR and CDR2 is FQNEAQ (reference sequence). The DNA of the CDR3 is TGTGCCAGCAGCCCTGGCGGGAGTCCCTTGGTAGAGACCCAGTACTTC. Translated: CASSPGGSPLVETQYF.

This clonotype was observed a handful of times. This chain links TRBV27 with TRBJ1-2, with TRBD1 matching over 12 bases. The CDR3 totals 15 residues. CDR1 and CDR2 (germline): MNHEY, SMNVEV (reference sequence). V shed 8 bases, J shed 2 bases, and the junction held 6 bases outside the gene matches. CDR3 nucleotides: TGTGCCAGCCGGGACAGGGGGCCTCTGAACTATGGCTACACCTTC. It is translated as CASRDRGPLNYGYTF.

On this clonotype: Germline and junction disagree at one end, which may indicate a read error. The chain joins TRBV7-9 to TRBJ1-6, with D possibly matching TRBD1 (6 bases). Germline CDR1 is SEHNR and CDR2 is FQNEAQ (reference sequence). The CDR3 is 15 amino acids. The CDR3: CASSLQGNGNSPLYF. The CDR3 coding sequence is TGTGCCAGCAGCCTACAGGGAAATGGGAATTCACCCCTCTACTTT.

This clonotype was seen only a few times. The chain carries TRBV6-5 and TRBJ1-1; D is unresolved. Trimming left V 0 bases short and J 5 bases short, with 10 bases between. Looked up from germline, CDR1 is MNHEY and CDR2 is SVGAGI. The CDR3 extends over 14 amino acids. CDR3 DNA: TGTGCCAGCAGTTACTCAGGGCAAGGGACTGAAGCTTTCTTT. Protein sequence: CASSYSGQGTEAFF.

This clonotype was picked up a small number of times. This chain uses TRBV28 with TRBJ1-1; no clear D. Between the trimmed V and J ends, which lost 2 bases and 1 base, there was a span of 11 bases. The V gene's germline CDR1 is MDHEN and CDR2 SYDVKM. CDR3 size: 15 residues. The CDR3 region has the DNA TGTGCCAGCAGTTTAAGGCCCAAGGGGAACACTGAAGCTTTCTTT. Translating gives CASSLRPKGNTEAFF.

A remark on this clonotype: Since a much larger clone is just one base distant, this may be a read error. This chain links TRBV9 with TRBJ1-2; D ambiguous. The CDR3 consists of 12 residues. Germline CDR1 SGDLS, CDR2 YYNGEE. DNA of the CDR3: TGTGCCAGCAGCGTAGGCCGGGATGGCGACACCTTC. Protein: CASSVGRDGDTF.

The chain links TRBV27 to TRBJ1-6; a possible D gene is TRBD1 (5 bases). This CDR3 is 14 amino acids long. The V and J ends lost 0 bases and 9 bases respectively, with 9 bases between them. Germline V gene data show CDR1 as MNHEY and CDR2 as SMNVEV (reference sequence). The CDR3 here is CASSLSRQTSPLHF. CDR3 DNA sequence: TGTGCCAGCAGTTTATCGAGACAGACTTCACCCCTCCACTTT.

This clonotype was counted a few times. The genes are TRBV2 and TRBJ1-1, with 7 bases aligning to TRBD1. The length of the CDR3 is 15 residues. Unmatched junction bases numbered 10, after V lost 6 bases and J lost 3 bases. Germline V gene data show CDR1 as SNHLY and CDR2 as FYNNEI. As DNA, the CDR3 is TGTGCCAGCAGGATTACCCCTGGGACAGACACTGAAGCTTTCTTT. The encoded protein is CASRITPGTDTEAFF.

This clonotype was seen only a few times. The chain joins TRBV20-1 to TRBJ2-7; D gene uncertain. In germline, CDR1 is DFQATT, CDR2 SNEGSKA (reference sequence). V was clipped by 7 bases and J by 3 bases, with 13 bases between them. CDR3 length: 12 amino acids. CDR3 sequence: CSVLNTFYEQYF. CDR3 in DNA: TGCAGTGTTCTCAACACGTTCTACGAGCAGTACTTC.

This clonotype occurred once. The rearrangement uses TRBV25-1 and TRBJ2-2; D is perhaps TRBD2 (5 bases). The germline gives CDR1 MGHDK, CDR2 SYGVNS. V lost 0 bases and J 0 bases, leaving 20 bases between the germline ends. The CDR3 is made up of 20 amino acids. CDR3 protein: CASSEYPSNYGVPNTGELFF. The CDR3 region has the DNA TGTGCCAGCAGTGAATACCCGTCCAACTACGGGGTGCCGAACACCGGGGAGCTGTTTTTT.

This clonotype showed up just a few times. J is TRBJ2-2 and V is TRBV20-1; tentatively, D is TRBD2 (6 bases). This CDR3 region has 15 residues. V dropped 7 bases and J dropped 0 bases, with 15 bases sitting between them. Germline-derived CDR1 and CDR2 are DFQATT and SNEGSKA (reference sequence). This CDR3 is CSVGTPASNTGELFF. CDR3 in DNA: TGCAGTGTTGGGACTCCGGCATCGAACACCGGGGAGCTGTTTTTT.

This clonotype turned up a few times. The rearrangement joins TRBV10-3 to TRBJ2-2, with D possibly being TRBD2 (7 bases). Germline assignment: CDR1 ENHRY and CDR2 SYGVKD. The CDR3 length is 15 residues. The ends were cut back, 10 bases at V and 1 base at J, with 16 bases in the middle. The CDR3 DNA is TGTGCCACCCCACCGGGGGGCGGGAACACCGGGGAGCTGTTTTTT. Amino acid sequence: CATPPGGGNTGELFF.

This clonotype was found a few times. The chain joins TRBV7-9 to TRBJ2-1; no reliable D call. CDR1 is SEHNR, CDR2 FQNEAQ, per germline (reference sequence). Trimming removed 8 bases at V and 9 bases at J, with 8 bases between. This CDR3 is built from 10 residues. The CDR3 DNA sequence: TGTGCCAGCGATCTACCTGAGCAGTTCTTC. This translates into CASDLPEQFF.